This T cell receptor beta chain was observed in a study of T cell responses to AZD1222 COVID-19 vaccine. Germline V CDR1 and CDR2: SGHVS, FNYEAQ. This CDR3 is 15 amino acids long. V dropped 4 bases and J dropped 2 bases, with 12 bases sitting between them. Broader study findings: Baseline serostatus was positive in only a handful of AZD1222 recipients. Variant regions that are unmutated are reportedly the target of nearly half of spike-specific TCRs. Donor demographics were predominantly white British with a female majority; clonal diversity may be underestimated.

In the case of this clone: Its antigen is unknown.

The protocol was immunoSEQ multiplex PCR, while the TCRdb copy is restricted to in-frame clones and leaves out a portion. The profile shows some 120,000 clones, approximately 90% of them singletons. This rearrangement joins TRBV7-6 to TRBJ1-3; the D gene is possibly TRBD1 (5 bases). The origin of this receptor is an adult in good health. This sample comprised peripheral blood, obtained on day 0 of AZD1222 vaccination. CDR3: CASSSDQGTGNTIYF. In DNA, the CDR3 is TGTGCCAGCAGCTCGGATCAGGGTACTGGAAACACCATATATTTT.